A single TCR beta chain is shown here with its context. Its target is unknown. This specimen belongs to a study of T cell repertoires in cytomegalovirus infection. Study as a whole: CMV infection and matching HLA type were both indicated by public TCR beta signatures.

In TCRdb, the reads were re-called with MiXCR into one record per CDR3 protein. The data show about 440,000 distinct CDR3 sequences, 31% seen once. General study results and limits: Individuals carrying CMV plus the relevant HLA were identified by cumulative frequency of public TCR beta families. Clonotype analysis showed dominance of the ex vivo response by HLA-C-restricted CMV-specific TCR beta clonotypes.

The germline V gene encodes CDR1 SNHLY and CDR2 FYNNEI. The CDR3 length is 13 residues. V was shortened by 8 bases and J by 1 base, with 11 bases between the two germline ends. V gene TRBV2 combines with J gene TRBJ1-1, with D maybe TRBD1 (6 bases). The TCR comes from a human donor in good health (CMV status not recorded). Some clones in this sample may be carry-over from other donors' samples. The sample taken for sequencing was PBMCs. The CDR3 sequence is CASFGQTNTEAFF. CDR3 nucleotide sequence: TGTGCCAGCTTCGGACAGACGAACACTGAAGCTTTCTTT.